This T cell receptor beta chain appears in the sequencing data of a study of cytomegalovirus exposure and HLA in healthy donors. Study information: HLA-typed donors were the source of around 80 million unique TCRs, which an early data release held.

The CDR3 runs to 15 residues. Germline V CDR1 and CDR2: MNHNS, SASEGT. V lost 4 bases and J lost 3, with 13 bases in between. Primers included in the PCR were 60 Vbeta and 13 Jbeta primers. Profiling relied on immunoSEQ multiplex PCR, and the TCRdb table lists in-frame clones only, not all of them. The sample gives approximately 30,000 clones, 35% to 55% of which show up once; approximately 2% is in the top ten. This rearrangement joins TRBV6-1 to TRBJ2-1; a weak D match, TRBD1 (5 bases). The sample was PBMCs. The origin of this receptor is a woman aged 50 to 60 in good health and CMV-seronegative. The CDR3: CASSGWAGLYNEQFF. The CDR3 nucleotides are TGTGCCAGCAGTGGTTGGGCAGGGCTCTACAATGAGCAGTTCTTC.